What follows describes a single T cell receptor beta chain. What it recognizes is unknown. TCRdb keeps only in-frame clones here, not all; method: immunoSEQ multiplex PCR. Here the sample spans about 820,000 clones, 90% to 95% being singletons. As defined, naive CD8 cells were CD45RO-negative and positively selected for CCR7, with terminally differentiated effector memory CD45RA+ cells excluded. The data belong to a study of shared clonotypes between healthy human individuals. V lost 5 bases, J lost 5 bases, and 11 bases stayed unmatched. The CDR3 runs 15 residues. Germline V lookup: CDR1 SGHTA, CDR2 FQGNSA. General study points: Rarefaction showed that sequencing of sorted subsets was incomplete (despite large depth). Clonotypes that were shared across a handful of donors made up around 4.6% of naive CD4 clonotypes.

Sequencing used naive CD8+ T cells sorted from blood. The receptor was isolated from a man aged 30 to 39 in good health. The chain links TRBV7-2 to TRBJ2-7; the match to TRBD1 covers 8 bases. CDR3 DNA: TGTGCCAGCAGCCTCGGACAGGGAGCTTTGCACGAGCAGTACTTC. This sequence encodes CASSLGQGALHEQYF.